These T cell receptor beta chains were read from a single sample in a study of blood T cell repertoires in COVID-19. The protocol was immunoSEQ multiplex PCR, while the TCRdb copy is restricted to in-frame clones and leaves out a portion. The data hold some 240,000 clones, with approximately 88% observed a single time. The sample was peripheral blood. Every receptor here comes from a man in his fifties or sixties who had recovered from COVID-19. The CDR3 runs from the conserved cysteine through the conserved F or W. The order of the fields is clone size, D gene, V gene, J gene, CDR3 DNA, CDR3 protein. The D gene is left open where the match is weak. Part of the rows lack a size; the others show once, few, many or a class for expanded clones.

clone size: -; D gene: -; V gene: TRBV11-2; J gene: TRBJ2-3; CDR3 DNA: TGTGCCAGCAGCTTAGCACAGAACACAGATACGCAGTATTTT; CDR3 protein: CASSLAQNTDTQYF
clone size: -; D gene: -; V gene: TRBV5-6; J gene: TRBJ2-7; CDR3 DNA: TGTGCCAGCAGCCCTGACAGCTCCTACGAGCAGTACTTC; CDR3 protein: CASSPDSSYEQYF
clone size: -; D gene: -; V gene: TRBV30; J gene: TRBJ2-7; CDR3 DNA: TGTGCATTGAGCGGACTGGGACTCCACTACGAGCAGTACTTC; CDR3 protein: CALSGLGLHYEQYF
clone size: -; D gene: TRBD1; V gene: TRBV11-1; J gene: TRBJ2-5; CDR3 DNA: TGTGCCAGCAGCTACGACAGGGCAAAAGAGACCCAGTACTTC; CDR3 protein: CASSYDRAKETQYF
clone size: -; D gene: -; V gene: TRBV5-1; J gene: TRBJ1-2; CDR3 DNA: TGCGCCAGCAGCTTGTTCTCGGACGGGGGTTATGGCTACACCTTC; CDR3 protein: CASSLFSDGGYGYTF
clone size: -; D gene: -; V gene: TRBV7-9; J gene: TRBJ1-2; CDR3 DNA: TGTGCCAGCAGCTCGTCTCTTGCGGGCCTCGGCGGCTACACCTTC; CDR3 protein: CASSSSLAGLGGYTF
clone size: -; D gene: -; V gene: TRBV5-1; J gene: TRBJ2-3; CDR3 DNA: TGCGCCAGCAGCTTGGAAGGTAGCCGCACAGATACGCAGTATTTT; CDR3 protein: CASSLEGSRTDTQYF
clone size: -; D gene: TRBD1; V gene: TRBV4-1; J gene: TRBJ2-7; CDR3 DNA: TGCGCCAGCAGCCAACCAGGGGGCCGGTCCGAGCAGTACTTC; CDR3 protein: CASSQPGGRSEQYF
clone size: once; D gene: TRBD1; V gene: TRBV7-9; J gene: TRBJ2-7; CDR3 DNA: TGTGCCAGCAGCTTAGCTGTGACAGGGGGCCCCGAGCAGTACTTC; CDR3 protein: CASSLAVTGGPEQYF
clone size: -; D gene: -; V gene: TRBV19; J gene: TRBJ1-2; CDR3 DNA: TGTGCCAGTTCCCGACAACCAGCTAACTATGGCTACACCTTC; CDR3 protein: CASSRQPANYGYTF
clone size: once; D gene: -; V gene: TRBV20-1; J gene: TRBJ2-1; CDR3 DNA: TGCAGTGCGAGTACAGGTTTTGAGCAGTTCTTC; CDR3 protein: CSASTGFEQFF
clone size: -; D gene: TRBD1; V gene: TRBV11-2; J gene: TRBJ1-1; CDR3 DNA: TGTGCCAGCAGCTTTACAGGGGGGGGCACTGAAGCTTTCTTT; CDR3 protein: CASSFTGGGTEAFF
clone size: -; D gene: -; V gene: TRBV7-2; J gene: TRBJ2-6; CDR3 DNA: TGTGCCAGCAGCCCCTTGCCGGCGGGCTCTGGGGCCAACGTCCTGACTTTC; CDR3 protein: CASSPLPAGSGANVLTF
clone size: -; D gene: -; V gene: TRBV6-6; J gene: TRBJ1-1; CDR3 DNA: TGTGCCAGCAGTTACATCGGGAACACTGAAGCTTTCTTT; CDR3 protein: CASSYIGNTEAFF
clone size: -; D gene: -; V gene: TRBV5-1; J gene: TRBJ2-7; CDR3 DNA: TGCGCCAGCAGCTTGGCCGACACGTCCTACGAGCAGTACTTC; CDR3 protein: CASSLADTSYEQYF
clone size: -; D gene: TRBD1; V gene: TRBV12-3/TRBV12-4; J gene: TRBJ2-1; CDR3 DNA: TGTGCCAGCAAGTTACAGGGGAATGAGCAGTTCTTC; CDR3 protein: CASKLQGNEQFF
clone size: -; D gene: -; V gene: TRBV7-2; J gene: TRBJ1-2; CDR3 DNA: TGTGCCAGCAGCTTAAACAGGGCTACTAACTATGGCTACACCTTC; CDR3 protein: CASSLNRATNYGYTF
clone size: -; D gene: -; V gene: TRBV6-1; J gene: TRBJ2-7; CDR3 DNA: TGTGCCAGCAGTGAAGCGCTTCAGGGGGGCGGGTACTTC; CDR3 protein: CASSEALQGGGYF
clone size: -; D gene: TRBD1; V gene: TRBV9; J gene: TRBJ1-3; CDR3 DNA: TGTGCCAGCAGCGCCCAAACAGGGGGGAAAACCATATATTTT; CDR3 protein: CASSAQTGGKTIYF
clone size: -; D gene: -; V gene: TRBV7-9; J gene: TRBJ1-5; CDR3 DNA: TGTGCCAGCAGCTTAGGAGCGAGCAATCAGCCCCAGCATTTT; CDR3 protein: CASSLGASNQPQHF
clone size: -; D gene: -; V gene: TRBV7-3; J gene: TRBJ2-5; CDR3 DNA: TGTGCCAGCAGCAGGGACTCCACAGAGACCCAGTACTTC; CDR3 protein: CASSRDSTETQYF
clone size: -; D gene: TRBD1; V gene: TRBV9; J gene: TRBJ2-5; CDR3 DNA: TGTGCCAGCAGCGCAGGACAGGGGGATCAAGAGACCCAGTACTTC; CDR3 protein: CASSAGQGDQETQYF
clone size: -; D gene: -; V gene: TRBV5-1; J gene: TRBJ1-4; CDR3 DNA: TGCGCCAGCAGCTTTACAGGGTTAGGGAATGAAAAACTGTTTTTT; CDR3 protein: CASSFTGLGNEKLFF
clone size: -; D gene: TRBD1; V gene: TRBV6-6; J gene: TRBJ1-2; CDR3 DNA: TGTGCCAGCAGTTACCACAGGGGTGCCTATGGCTACACCTTC; CDR3 protein: CASSYHRGAYGYTF
clone size: -; D gene: TRBD1; V gene: TRBV19; J gene: TRBJ1-5; CDR3 DNA: TGTGCCAGCAACCTTCAGACAGGGGGCGTACAGCCCCAGCATTTT; CDR3 protein: CASNLQTGGVQPQHF
clone size: -; D gene: -; V gene: TRBV3-1/TRBV3-2; J gene: TRBJ2-1; CDR3 DNA: TGTGCCAGCAGCCAAAAAGACAGGAACTACAATGAGCAGTTCTTC; CDR3 protein: CASSQKDRNYNEQFF
clone size: -; D gene: -; V gene: TRBV12-3/TRBV12-4; J gene: TRBJ1-3; CDR3 DNA: TGTGCCAGCAGTCATACGGGTGGAAACACCATATATTTT; CDR3 protein: CASSHTGGNTIYF
clone size: -; D gene: TRBD1; V gene: TRBV9; J gene: TRBJ1-4; CDR3 DNA: TGTGCCAGCAGCGTAGAGACAGGGGGCGGAAAACTGTTTTTT; CDR3 protein: CASSVETGGGKLFF
clone size: -; D gene: TRBD1; V gene: TRBV28; J gene: TRBJ2-3; CDR3 DNA: TGTGCCAGCAGTCCCAGCAGCTCGGGACAGGGAAGCGCAGATACGCAGTATTTT; CDR3 protein: CASSPSSSGQGSADTQYF
clone size: -; D gene: TRBD1; V gene: TRBV12-5; J gene: TRBJ2-5; CDR3 DNA: TGTGCTAGTGGCCGGGGGACAGGGATTGGAACAGGAGAGACCCAGTACTTC; CDR3 protein: CASGRGTGIGTGETQYF
clone size: once; D gene: -; V gene: TRBV7-2; J gene: TRBJ2-5; CDR3 DNA: TGTGCCAGCAGCCGTCGCGGGATCCAAGAGACCCAGTACTTC; CDR3 protein: CASSRRGIQETQYF
clone size: -; D gene: -; V gene: TRBV7-2; J gene: TRBJ1-2; CDR3 DNA: TGTGCCAGCAGCTTAGGAGGGCGGGGGTCGAACTATGGCTACACCTTC; CDR3 protein: CASSLGGRGSNYGYTF
clone size: -; D gene: TRBD1; V gene: TRBV7-2; J gene: TRBJ2-4; CDR3 DNA: TGTGCCAGCAGGCGGACAGGGGAAAACATTCAGTACTTC; CDR3 protein: CASRRTGENIQYF
clone size: -; D gene: -; V gene: TRBV3-1/TRBV3-2; J gene: TRBJ2-1; CDR3 DNA: TGTGCCAGCAGCCAAGATTTCTTTGAGCAGTTCTTC; CDR3 protein: CASSQDFFEQFF
clone size: -; D gene: TRBD1; V gene: TRBV6-2/TRBV6-3; J gene: TRBJ1-2; CDR3 DNA: TGTGCCAGCAGTATCCCACAGGGGAATGGCTACACCTTC; CDR3 protein: CASSIPQGNGYTF
clone size: -; D gene: -; V gene: TRBV29-1; J gene: TRBJ2-1; CDR3 DNA: TGCAGCGTTGATAGCAGGGTGTCCTACAATGAGCAGTTCTTC; CDR3 protein: CSVDSRVSYNEQFF
clone size: -; D gene: -; V gene: TRBV11-3; J gene: TRBJ2-3; CDR3 DNA: TGTGCCAGCAGCCACGGGGTTAATACGCAGTATTTT; CDR3 protein: CASSHGVNTQYF
clone size: -; D gene: TRBD2; V gene: TRBV5-1; J gene: TRBJ2-2; CDR3 DNA: TGCGCCAGCAGCGATCCTGCCAGCGGGGGGCACACCGGGGAGCTGTTTTTT; CDR3 protein: CASSDPASGGHTGELFF
clone size: -; D gene: -; V gene: TRBV24-1; J gene: TRBJ2-2; CDR3 DNA: TGTGCCACCAGTGACCCGAACGGGAACACCGGGGAGCTGTTTTTT; CDR3 protein: CATSDPNGNTGELFF
clone size: -; D gene: -; V gene: TRBV19; J gene: TRBJ2-1; CDR3 DNA: TGTGCCAGCTCTGGAAGAAGCGGGCGCGGTGAGCAGTTCTTC; CDR3 protein: CASSGRSGRGEQFF
clone size: -; D gene: TRBD1; V gene: TRBV9; J gene: TRBJ2-3; CDR3 DNA: TGTGCCAGCAGCGTAGTGGCAGGGGGATTCACAGATACGCAGTATTTT; CDR3 protein: CASSVVAGGFTDTQYF
clone size: -; D gene: -; V gene: TRBV19; J gene: TRBJ1-2; CDR3 DNA: TGTGCCAGTAGTATAGGGCAGGGATCCTATGGCTACACCTTC; CDR3 protein: CASSIGQGSYGYTF
clone size: -; D gene: TRBD1; V gene: TRBV11-1; J gene: TRBJ1-1; CDR3 DNA: TGTGCCAGCAGCTTAGGTGGGACAGGAAACACTGAAGCTTTCTTT; CDR3 protein: CASSLGGTGNTEAFF
clone size: once; D gene: -; V gene: TRBV11-2; J gene: TRBJ1-3; CDR3 DNA: TGTGCCAGCAGCTCCCGACAGGCCCAGCGAAACACCATATATTTT; CDR3 protein: CASSSRQAQRNTIYF
clone size: -; D gene: TRBD1; V gene: TRBV5-4; J gene: TRBJ2-6; CDR3 DNA: TGTGCCAGCAGCCCCGTCCTTGCCGGGACAGGTAGCTCTGGGGCCAACGTCCTGACTTTC; CDR3 protein: CASSPVLAGTGSSGANVLTF
clone size: -; D gene: TRBD1; V gene: TRBV19; J gene: TRBJ2-1; CDR3 DNA: TGTGCCAGTAGTATTGGGCAGGGGGCTAGAAATGAGCAGTTCTTC; CDR3 protein: CASSIGQGARNEQFF
clone size: once; D gene: TRBD1; V gene: TRBV5-1; J gene: TRBJ1-2; CDR3 DNA: TGCGCCAGCAGACCCGGGACAGCCACTTCTAACTATGGCTACACCTTC; CDR3 protein: CASRPGTATSNYGYTF
clone size: -; D gene: TRBD1; V gene: TRBV19; J gene: TRBJ1-3; CDR3 DNA: TGTGCCAGTAGTAGCACAGGGGGCCCCGGAAACACCATATATTTT; CDR3 protein: CASSSTGGPGNTIYF
clone size: few; D gene: -; V gene: TRBV7-9; J gene: TRBJ2-2; CDR3 DNA: TGTGCCAGCAGCTTCAGCACCGGGGAGCTGTTTTTT; CDR3 protein: CASSFSTGELFF
clone size: -; D gene: TRBD2; V gene: TRBV5-6; J gene: TRBJ2-1; CDR3 DNA: TGTGCCAGCAGCTACGGGACTAGCGGGCGTATACGGCAGTTCTTC; CDR3 protein: CASSYGTSGRIRQFF
clone size: once; D gene: -; V gene: TRBV28; J gene: TRBJ2-2; CDR3 DNA: TGTGCCAGCACCACGCACGGGGGGGAGCTGTTTTTT; CDR3 protein: CASTTHGGELFF
clone size: -; D gene: TRBD1; V gene: TRBV5-8; J gene: TRBJ1-1; CDR3 DNA: TGTGCCAGCAGCTTGAAGACAGGGGGCATGAACACTGAAGCTTTCTTT; CDR3 protein: CASSLKTGGMNTEAFF
clone size: -; D gene: TRBD2; V gene: TRBV12-5; J gene: TRBJ2-2; CDR3 DNA: TGTGCTAGTGGTCCAACCACTAGCGGGAGAAACACCGGGGAGCTGTTTTTT; CDR3 protein: CASGPTTSGRNTGELFF
clone size: -; D gene: -; V gene: TRBV9; J gene: TRBJ1-2; CDR3 DNA: TGTGCCAGCAGCGTAGGAAGTCCTAGAGATAACTATGGCTACACCTTC; CDR3 protein: CASSVGSPRDNYGYTF
clone size: -; D gene: TRBD1; V gene: TRBV19; J gene: TRBJ2-3; CDR3 DNA: TGTGCCAGTAGTATGACAGGGAGTGGATGGGATACGCAGTATTTT; CDR3 protein: CASSMTGSGWDTQYF
clone size: -; D gene: -; V gene: TRBV6-5; J gene: TRBJ2-7; CDR3 DNA: TGTGCCAGCAAGGCAGGCGGGTCCTACGAGCAGTACTTC; CDR3 protein: CASKAGGSYEQYF
clone size: -; D gene: -; V gene: TRBV6-2/TRBV6-3; J gene: TRBJ2-7; CDR3 DNA: TGTGCCAGCAGTAATAATACGAGGGAGCAGTACTTC; CDR3 protein: CASSNNTREQYF
clone size: -; D gene: TRBD2; V gene: TRBV19; J gene: TRBJ2-5; CDR3 DNA: TGTGCCAGTAGTCCCCCCTCAGGGAGGGTAGAGACCCAGTACTTC; CDR3 protein: CASSPPSGRVETQYF
clone size: -; D gene: -; V gene: TRBV19; J gene: TRBJ1-5; CDR3 DNA: TGTGCCAGTAGTATAGGCGGGGGCGCGGGCAATCAGCCCCAGCATTTT; CDR3 protein: CASSIGGGAGNQPQHF
clone size: -; D gene: TRBD1; V gene: TRBV19; J gene: TRBJ2-3; CDR3 DNA: TGTGCCACCCGGGACAGGGGTGCCCTATTTAGCACAGATACGCAGTATTTT; CDR3 protein: CATRDRGALFSTDTQYF